A selection of T cell receptor beta chains follows, all from one sample in a study of technical replicates of blood from a few donors. Sequenced by immunoSEQ multiplex PCR; TCRdb stores in-frame clones only, minus some. The sample yields around 70,000 clones, under 98% seen once. Source material: T cells isolated from PBMCs. The receptors were sampled from a human donor in good health. The CDR3 runs from the conserved cysteine through the conserved F or W. Each record gives: V gene, J gene, clone size, D gene, CDR3 DNA, CDR3 protein. A D gene is named only where the DNA matches it firmly. For some rows the clone size is stated as once, few or many, or as a class when expanded; others skip it.

v_gene: TRBV15
j_gene: TRBJ2-5
abundance: NA
d_gene: NA
CDR3nt: TGTGCCACCAGCAGAGCTGCGGGGACGAAAGAGACCCAGTACTTC
CDR3aa: CATSRAAGTKETQYF

v_gene: TRBV27
j_gene: TRBJ2-7
abundance: NA
d_gene: TRBD2
CDR3nt: TGTGCCAGCAGTTTACGGGGGGGGAGATACGAGCAGTACTTC
CDR3aa: CASSLRGGRYEQYF

v_gene: TRBV28
j_gene: TRBJ2-1
abundance: NA
d_gene: NA
CDR3nt: TGTGCCAGCAGCTCCCCACGGGGGTCCTACAATGAGCAGTTCTTC
CDR3aa: CASSSPRGSYNEQFF

v_gene: TRBV5-6
j_gene: TRBJ2-7
abundance: NA
d_gene: NA
CDR3nt: TGTGCCAGCAGCTTGGGGTTACTCCTCTCCTACGAGCAGTACTTC
CDR3aa: CASSLGLLLSYEQYF

v_gene: TRBV5-4
j_gene: TRBJ2-7
abundance: NA
d_gene: NA
CDR3nt: TGTGCCAGCAGCTTAGGCCTAGCGAGCTACGAGCAGTACTTC
CDR3aa: CASSLGLASYEQYF

v_gene: TRBV9
j_gene: TRBJ2-7
abundance: NA
d_gene: TRBD1
CDR3nt: TGTGCCAGCAGTTTGGATTTGGGGACAGGGGACTACGAGCAGTACTTC
CDR3aa: CASSLDLGTGDYEQYF

v_gene: TRBV6-5
j_gene: TRBJ2-1
abundance: NA
d_gene: NA
CDR3nt: TGTGCCAGCAGGACCGGACTGTTTTCCTACAATGAGCAGTTCTTC
CDR3aa: CASRTGLFSYNEQFF

v_gene: TRBV6-5
j_gene: TRBJ2-5
abundance: NA
d_gene: NA
CDR3nt: TGTGCCAGCAGGTGGCCCCGAGGAGAGACCCAGTACTTC
CDR3aa: CASRWPRGETQYF

v_gene: TRBV19
j_gene: TRBJ2-1
abundance: NA
d_gene: TRBD2
CDR3nt: TGTGCCAGTAGTATAGATTTAGCGGGAGGGATCTACAATGAGCAGTTCTTC
CDR3aa: CASSIDLAGGIYNEQFF

v_gene: TRBV6-6
j_gene: TRBJ1-5
abundance: NA
d_gene: NA
CDR3nt: TGTGCCAGCAGTTACTTAGAGAATCAGCCCCAGCATTTT
CDR3aa: CASSYLENQPQHF

v_gene: TRBV25-1
j_gene: TRBJ1-1
abundance: NA
d_gene: NA
CDR3nt: TGTGCCAGCAGTGAAGGCGGGACTGAAGCTTTCTTT
CDR3aa: CASSEGGTEAFF

v_gene: TRBV4-1
j_gene: TRBJ2-3
abundance: NA
d_gene: NA
CDR3nt: TGCGCCAGCAGCCAAGAAGTTGGAGCGGGTAGCACAGATACGCAGTATTTT
CDR3aa: CASSQEVGAGSTDTQYF

v_gene: TRBV27
j_gene: TRBJ2-1
abundance: NA
d_gene: NA
CDR3nt: TGTGCCAGCAGTACAAATATGGAGCAGTTCTTC
CDR3aa: CASSTNMEQFF

v_gene: TRBV9
j_gene: TRBJ1-2
abundance: NA
d_gene: TRBD1
CDR3nt: TGTGCCAGCAGCGTTGACAGGGTACCGATTGGCTACACCTTC
CDR3aa: CASSVDRVPIGYTF

v_gene: TRBV28
j_gene: TRBJ1-1
abundance: NA
d_gene: NA
CDR3nt: TGTGCCAGCAGCCCAGGTGACAGCTTTGAAGCTTTCTTT
CDR3aa: CASSPGDSFEAFF

v_gene: TRBV7-8
j_gene: TRBJ1-3
abundance: NA
d_gene: TRBD1
CDR3nt: TGTGCCAGCAGCTTGGGGACAGTCGGAAACACCATATATTTT
CDR3aa: CASSLGTVGNTIYF

v_gene: TRBV5-1
j_gene: TRBJ2-2
abundance: NA
d_gene: TRBD1
CDR3nt: TGCGCCAGCAGCTTGTTTCACAGGGGGGCCGGGGAGCTGTTTTTT
CDR3aa: CASSLFHRGAGELFF

v_gene: TRBV5-4
j_gene: TRBJ2-1
abundance: NA
d_gene: NA
CDR3nt: TGTGCCAGCAGCCGGAACCCAGCGGCAGGAGACAATGAGCAGTTCTTC
CDR3aa: CASSRNPAAGDNEQFF

v_gene: TRBV19
j_gene: TRBJ1-1
abundance: once
d_gene: NA
CDR3nt: TGTGCCAGTAGTATACCAGACAGAGGGAACACTGAAGCTTTCTTT
CDR3aa: CASSIPDRGNTEAFF

v_gene: TRBV27
j_gene: TRBJ1-1
abundance: NA
d_gene: NA
CDR3nt: TGTGCCAGCAGTTTAGGAGGAGGGATGCCTTTCTTT
CDR3aa: CASSLGGGMPFF

v_gene: TRBV5-1
j_gene: TRBJ2-3
abundance: NA
d_gene: TRBD2
CDR3nt: TGCGCCAGCAGCTGGGGACTAGCGGGAGCGGATACGCAGTATTTT
CDR3aa: CASSWGLAGADTQYF

v_gene: TRBV7-6
j_gene: TRBJ2-2
abundance: NA
d_gene: NA
CDR3nt: TGTGCCAGCAGCTACAACAGGGCGAACACCGGGGAGCTGTTTTTT
CDR3aa: CASSYNRANTGELFF

v_gene: TRBV13
j_gene: TRBJ2-1
abundance: NA
d_gene: NA
CDR3nt: TGTGCCAGCAGCTTAGGCAAATCAGGGCGTGAGCAGTTCTTC
CDR3aa: CASSLGKSGREQFF

v_gene: TRBV18
j_gene: TRBJ2-7
abundance: NA
d_gene: TRBD2
CDR3nt: TGTGCCAGCTCACCTTCGACTAGCGTCTACGAGCAGTACTTC
CDR3aa: CASSPSTSVYEQYF

v_gene: TRBV7-3
j_gene: TRBJ1-2
abundance: NA
d_gene: TRBD1
CDR3nt: TGTGCCAGCAGCTGGACAGGGTCCGGCGGCTACACCTTC
CDR3aa: CASSWTGSGGYTF

v_gene: TRBV6-6
j_gene: TRBJ2-1
abundance: NA
d_gene: TRBD2
CDR3nt: TGTGCCAGCAGGCTCGAGCGGGAGGGCCTAGATGAGCAGTTCTTC
CDR3aa: CASRLEREGLDEQFF

v_gene: TRBV6-5
j_gene: TRBJ2-7
abundance: NA
d_gene: NA
CDR3nt: TGTGCCAGCAGCTGGGGCAGGGAAAAGGAGCAGTACTTC
CDR3aa: CASSWGREKEQYF

v_gene: TRBV6-5
j_gene: TRBJ2-1
abundance: once
d_gene: NA
CDR3nt: TGTGCCAGCAGTTACAGACAGCCAAGCTCCTACAATGAGCAGTTCTTC
CDR3aa: CASSYRQPSSYNEQFF

v_gene: TRBV28
j_gene: TRBJ2-7
abundance: NA
d_gene: NA
CDR3nt: TGTGCCAGCAGTTTAGTACAGTCAACCTACGAGCAGTACTTC
CDR3aa: CASSLVQSTYEQYF

v_gene: TRBV7-9
j_gene: TRBJ2-1
abundance: NA
d_gene: TRBD1
CDR3nt: TGTGCCAGCAGCTACACTTGGACAGGGGAACGCAATGAGCAGTTCTTC
CDR3aa: CASSYTWTGERNEQFF

v_gene: TRBV19
j_gene: TRBJ2-6
abundance: NA
d_gene: TRBD1
CDR3nt: TGTGCCAGTACCCTAAGACACAGGGGGGCTGGGGCCAACGTCCTGACTTTC
CDR3aa: CASTLRHRGAGANVLTF

v_gene: TRBV28
j_gene: TRBJ1-2
abundance: NA
d_gene: NA
CDR3nt: TGTGCCAGCAGTTTGTCCCTATATGGCTACACCTTC
CDR3aa: CASSLSLYGYTF

v_gene: TRBV30
j_gene: TRBJ2-7
abundance: NA
d_gene: NA
CDR3nt: TGTGCCTGGATGACCCCACCACCCACAGGGCTTTTCTACGAGCAGTACTTC
CDR3aa: CAWMTPPPTGLFYEQYF

v_gene: TRBV5-1
j_gene: TRBJ2-7
abundance: NA
d_gene: TRBD2
CDR3nt: TGCGCCAGCAGCTTGGGGGCTAGCGGTCCCTACGAGCAGTACTTC
CDR3aa: CASSLGASGPYEQYF

v_gene: TRBV6-6
j_gene: TRBJ2-2
abundance: NA
d_gene: NA
CDR3nt: TGTGCCAGCAGTTACGCTAGCGAGAGCACCGGGGAGCTGTTTTTT
CDR3aa: CASSYASESTGELFF

v_gene: TRBV5-1
j_gene: TRBJ2-1
abundance: once
d_gene: TRBD1
CDR3nt: TGCGCCAGCAGCTATAGGACAGGGGTCCTAGCGGACCACAATGAGCAGTTCTTC
CDR3aa: CASSYRTGVLADHNEQFF

v_gene: TRBV7-8
j_gene: TRBJ2-1
abundance: NA
d_gene: TRBD2
CDR3nt: TGTGCCAGCAGCTCCACAACTCCGGGACTAGCGAGCGTCGGTGAGCAGTTCTTC
CDR3aa: CASSSTTPGLASVGEQFF

v_gene: TRBV5-1
j_gene: TRBJ2-1
abundance: NA
d_gene: TRBD2
CDR3nt: TGCGCCAGCAGCATGTCCGGGACTAGCAACCTGTTCTTC
CDR3aa: CASSMSGTSNLFF

v_gene: TRBV5-1
j_gene: TRBJ2-7
abundance: NA
d_gene: NA
CDR3nt: TGCGCCAGCAGCTTGGAAGCGCGTTACTACGAGCAGTACTTC
CDR3aa: CASSLEARYYEQYF

v_gene: TRBV7-9
j_gene: TRBJ2-1
abundance: NA
d_gene: NA
CDR3nt: TGTGCCAGCAGAGAGCGATACAATGAGCAGTTCTTC
CDR3aa: CASRERYNEQFF

v_gene: TRBV18
j_gene: TRBJ1-5
abundance: NA
d_gene: NA
CDR3nt: TGTGCCAGCTCACAAACGGACAGTCTCAATCAGCCCCAGCATTTT
CDR3aa: CASSQTDSLNQPQHF

v_gene: TRBV19
j_gene: TRBJ1-1
abundance: NA
d_gene: NA
CDR3nt: TGTGCCAGTAGTCCAGAGACTGGCAGTGGCACTGAAGCTTTCTTT
CDR3aa: CASSPETGSGTEAFF

v_gene: TRBV6-5
j_gene: TRBJ2-7
abundance: once
d_gene: NA
CDR3nt: TGTGCCAGCAGCCCAGCTGGGGACTGGTCCTACGAGCAGTACTTC
CDR3aa: CASSPAGDWSYEQYF

v_gene: TRBV9
j_gene: TRBJ2-3
abundance: NA
d_gene: TRBD2
CDR3nt: TGTGCCAGCAGCGTACGGCAGCGGGAGCATGTCTTGGTAGATACGCAGTATTTT
CDR3aa: CASSVRQREHVLVDTQYF

v_gene: TRBV7-2
j_gene: TRBJ2-3
abundance: NA
d_gene: NA
CDR3nt: TGTGCCAGCAGCTTAACTTCCCTAGCGATTGGGGATACGCAGTATTTT
CDR3aa: CASSLTSLAIGDTQYF

v_gene: TRBV4-1
j_gene: TRBJ2-6
abundance: NA
d_gene: NA
CDR3nt: TGCGCCAGCAATTCAGGGCGGGGGGCCAACGTCCTGACTTTC
CDR3aa: CASNSGRGANVLTF

v_gene: TRBV19
j_gene: TRBJ2-7
abundance: NA
d_gene: NA
CDR3nt: TGTGCCAGTAGTATTTATGCAGGGGACACCTACGAGCAGTACTTC
CDR3aa: CASSIYAGDTYEQYF

v_gene: TRBV20-1
j_gene: TRBJ1-1
abundance: once
d_gene: TRBD1
CDR3nt: TGCGCTAAGCAGGGGGCAGCTGAAGCTTTCTTT
CDR3aa: CAKQGAAEAFF

v_gene: TRBV29-1
j_gene: TRBJ2-1
abundance: NA
d_gene: NA
CDR3nt: TGCAGCGTTGAACTCCGGGTCGATGAGCAGTTCTTC
CDR3aa: CSVELRVDEQFF

v_gene: TRBV19
j_gene: TRBJ1-2
abundance: NA
d_gene: NA
CDR3nt: TGTGCCAGTAGTAAAGGTAGCTGGGGGCATGGCTACACCTTC
CDR3aa: CASSKGSWGHGYTF

v_gene: TRBV5-1
j_gene: TRBJ2-1
abundance: NA
d_gene: NA
CDR3nt: TGCGCCAGCAGCTTGGGAGCCGGCAATGAGCAGTTCTTC
CDR3aa: CASSLGAGNEQFF